The 26 T cell receptor beta chains below all came from one sample that was sequenced in a study of CD8 T cell repertoires and HIV-1 epitope variants. No cognate antigen is known for these TCRs. The assay was immunoSEQ multiplex PCR, and TCRdb's table has in-frame clones only and misses some. The sample holds around 4,800 clones, nearly 70% seen once. The sequenced sample was cultured CD8+ T cells derived from PBMCs. The receptor set was obtained from a male donor with HIV.

Here the CDR3 DNA reads TGTGCCAGCAGACTAGCGGGGTCCTCCTACAATGAGCAGTTCTTC. This translates into CASRLAGSSYNEQFF. The chain has TRBV6-5 and TRBJ2-1; TRBD2 aligns across 10 bases. Germline loops: CDR1 MNHEY, CDR2 SVGAGI. The CDR3 loop spans 15 amino acids. With 6 bases clipped from V and 0 bases from J, the junction kept 2 bases outside the gene matches.

The table lists this clone with a count of one. The chain joins TRBV5-4 to TRBJ2-3, with D perhaps TRBD1 or TRBD2 (5 bases each). Trimming took 4 bases from V and 1 from J, leaving 7 bases between them. The CDR3 is made up of 13 amino acids. Germline CDR1 is SGHNT and CDR2 is YYREEE (reference sequence). In DNA form, the CDR3 reads TGTGCCAGCAGCGTGGGGGGCACAGATACGCAGTATTTT. It codes for CASSVGGTDTQYF.

The genes are TRBV5-4 and TRBJ2-7; a weak D match, TRBD1 (5 bases). The CDR3 runs to 13 residues. The V end was cut by 0 bases, the J end by 3 bases, with 7 bases between. Germline CDR1 SGHNT, CDR2 YYREEE (reference sequence). DNA of the CDR3: TGTGCCAGCAGCTTGGTAGGGGACTACGAGCAGTACTTC. Its protein product is CASSLVGDYEQYF.

V and J are TRBV6-6 and TRBJ2-7; D unclear. Germline V gene data show CDR1 as MNHNY and CDR2 as SVGAGI (reference sequence). The CDR3 spans 14 residues. The ends were cut back, 2 bases at V and 6 bases at J, with 14 bases in the middle. The CDR3 loop is CASSYDRLGVEQYF. In DNA form, the CDR3 reads TGTGCCAGCAGTTACGACCGGCTAGGCGTCGAGCAGTACTTC.

This clone came up a few times. The chain carries TRBV28 and TRBJ2-7, with D uncertain. Germline values: CDR1 MDHEN, CDR2 SYDVKM. V was clipped by 3 bases and J by 2 bases, with 29 bases between them. This CDR3 has 20 amino acids. This CDR3 reads CASSFPPPSPNTPTTYEQYF. The CDR3 nucleotides are TGTGCCAGCAGTTTCCCCCCCCCTAGTCCCAATACACCTACCACCTACGAGCAGTACTTC.

The sample holds a few counts of this clone. This chain uses TRBV10-2 with TRBJ2-7; the D is unclear. The CDR3 is 13 residues long. V dropped 7 bases and J dropped 5 bases, with 15 bases sitting between them. Germline V gene lookup returns CDR1 WSHSY and CDR2 SAAADI. The CDR3 here is CASTRFVGNEQYF. The CDR3 DNA follows: TGCGCCAGCACGAGGTTCGTAGGTAACGAGCAGTACTTC.

CDR3 nucleotide sequence: TGTGCCAGCAGTTTAACGGGTAACACTGAAGCTTTCTTT. This codes for CASSLTGNTEAFF. The J gene is TRBJ1-1, the V gene TRBV27; D is uncertain. CDR1 and CDR2 (germline): MNHEY, SMNVEV (reference sequence). V lost 2 bases and J lost 2, with 6 bases in between. CDR3 length: 13 amino acids.

The rearrangement links TRBV5-1 to TRBJ2-7; D not resolved. The CDR3 length is 15 residues. V shed 0 bases and J shed 0 bases, with 10 bases lying between them. The germline gives CDR1 SGHRS, CDR2 YFSETQ. Here the CDR3 DNA reads TGCGCCAGCAGCTTGGAGGTCGTTTCCTCCTACGAGCAGTACTTC. Residues: CASSLEVVSSYEQYF.

The V call is TRBV2, the J call TRBJ2-3; tentative D call: TRBD2 (6 bases). The CDR3 extends over 13 amino acids. Germline CDR1 reads SNHLY; CDR2 reads FYNNEI. The V end lost 5 bases, the J end lost 5 bases, and 11 bases lay between the germline ends. The CDR3 region is CASSQTRLDTQYF. The CDR3 DNA reads as TGTGCCAGCAGTCAGACTAGATTAGATACGCAGTATTTT.

The sample holds a few counts of this clone. As DNA, the CDR3 is TGTGCCAGCAGTTTCAGGGAGGGGAATTCACCCCTCCACTTT. Translation gives CASSFREGNSPLHF. The chain recombines TRBV5-4 with TRBJ1-6; weak D call: TRBD1 (5 bases). The germline V and J ends were trimmed by 5 bases and 7 bases, with 13 bases remaining between them. Germline V gene data show CDR1 as SGHNT and CDR2 as YYREEE (reference sequence). There are 14 residues in the CDR3.

This clone is large (0.1 to 1%) within its sample. The rearrangement joins TRBV14 to TRBJ1-1; 7 nucleotides align to TRBD1. The CDR3 sequence is 11 residues long. Unmatched junction bases numbered 3, after V lost 3 bases and J lost 11 bases. Germline CDR1 SGHDN, CDR2 FVKESK. The CDR3 here is CASSQSGGAFF. CDR3 in DNA: TGTGCCAGCAGCCAGTCAGGGGGGGCTTTCTTT. Full variable domain (rest looked up from reference TRBV14 and TRBJ1-1): EAGVTQFPSHSVIEKGQTVTLRCDPISGHDNLYWYRRVMGKEIKFLLHFVKESKQDESGMPNNRFLAERTGGTYSTLKVQPAELEDSGVYFCASSQSGGAFFGQGTRLTVV.

This chain uses TRBV5-4 with TRBJ2-7; perhaps TRBD1 as D (5 bases). Trimming stripped 0 bases from V and 7 bases from J, with 14 bases between. CDR3 length equals 14 residues. Germline V lookup: CDR1 SGHNT, CDR2 YYREEE (reference sequence). CDR3: CASSLGQYLREQYF. The DNA of the CDR3 is TGTGCCAGCAGCTTGGGACAGTACCTTCGTGAGCAGTACTTC.

The chain is built from TRBV15 and TRBJ1-5; D ambiguous. This CDR3 has 14 amino acids. CDR1 and CDR2 (germline): LNHNV, YYDKDF (reference sequence). V gave up 3 bases and J gave up 2 bases, with 8 bases separating them. In DNA, the CDR3 is TGTGCCACCAGCAGCAGTGCGGGCAATCAGCCCCAGCATTTT. Protein: CATSSSAGNQPQHF.

This rearrangement joins TRBV11-2 to TRBJ2-4, with D perhaps assigned TRBD1 or TRBD2 (5 bases each). This CDR3 has 15 amino acids. The V gene lost 3 bases and the J gene lost 8 bases, with 17 bases spanning the gap. Per the germline V gene, CDR1 is SGHAT and CDR2 is FQNNGV. CDR3 DNA sequence: TGTGCCAGCAGCTTTTTCCGGGGCAGCGGATACATTCAGTACTTC. This sequence encodes CASSFFRGSGYIQYF.

The J gene is TRBJ2-1, the V gene TRBV27; D tentatively reads TRBD1 or TRBD2 (5 bases each). Germline V CDR1 and CDR2: MNHEY, SMNVEV (reference sequence). The CDR3 extends over 17 amino acids. V lost 0 bases and J 8 bases, leaving 20 bases between the germline ends. The CDR3 sequence is CASSLSSVWGSKDEQFF. The CDR3 DNA follows: TGTGCCAGCAGTTTATCGAGTGTGTGGGGGAGTAAGGATGAGCAGTTCTTC.

The CDR3 region has the DNA TGTGCCAGCAGTTTAAGCGGGGGGGCCTACAATGAGCAGTTCTTC. The encoded protein is CASSLSGGAYNEQFF. The V gene is TRBV28, the J gene TRBJ2-1; TRBD2 matches 10 bases. CDR1 and CDR2 (germline): MDHEN, SYDVKM. The CDR3 has 15 residues. Trimming removed 2 bases from V and 2 bases from J; junction bases left unmatched: 0.

This clone was recorded only once. The chain links TRBV15 to TRBJ1-1; 7 bases align to TRBD1. V lost 5 bases and J lost 6; bases outside the gene matches: 9. Germline V gene sequence: CDR1 LNHNV, CDR2 YYDKDF (reference sequence). The CDR3 has 14 residues. Here the CDR3 DNA reads TGTGCCACCAGCGCACACCCGACAGGGCCTGAAGCTTTCTTT. Protein sequence: CATSAHPTGPEAFF.

The CDR3 DNA reads TGTGCCAGCAGTTTGACCGTCACAGATACGCAGTATTTT. It codes for CASSLTVTDTQYF. This chain uses TRBV28 with TRBJ2-3; D uncertain. Germline V CDR1 and CDR2: MDHEN, SYDVKM. V was clipped by 3 bases and J by 2 bases, with 6 bases between them. The CDR3 sequence is 13 residues long.

This chain uses TRBV2 with TRBJ2-4; no definite D call. From germline, CDR1 is SNHLY and CDR2 FYNNEI. CDR3 length: 16 amino acids. The V and J ends lost 3 bases and 8 bases respectively, with 20 bases between them. The CDR3 here is CASSDGFGPRMDIQYF. As DNA, the CDR3 is TGTGCCAGCAGTGATGGATTTGGCCCCCGGATGGACATTCAGTACTTC.

This clone has a handful of counts. The chain couples TRBV6-1 to TRBJ2-3; 13 bases are shared with TRBD2. V dropped 3 bases and J dropped 4; count of bases not matched to a gene: 1. The germline V gene has CDR1 MNHNS and CDR2 SASEGT. The CDR3 consists of 15 residues. The CDR3 reads CASSETSGRPDTQYF. DNA for the CDR3: TGTGCCAGCAGTGAGACTAGCGGGAGGCCAGATACGCAGTATTTT.

This chain uses TRBV4-1 with TRBJ2-1; the D is unclear. The CDR3 contains 15 residues. CDR1 and CDR2 from the germline V gene are MGHRA and YSYEKL. V dropped 4 bases and J dropped 0 bases, with 10 bases sitting between them. The CDR3 spells CASSRSESSYNEQFF. In DNA, the CDR3 is TGCGCCAGCAGCCGGAGCGAGAGCTCCTACAATGAGCAGTTCTTC.

The rearrangement links TRBV7-6 to TRBJ2-7; possible D gene TRBD2, 6 bases. With 1 base removed from V and 2 bases from J, the gap between germline ends came to 24 bases. CDR1 and CDR2 from the germline V gene are SGHVS and FNYEAQ. The CDR3 runs to 19 residues. The CDR3 sequence: CASSLGGLGSSGPAYEQYF. CDR3 coding DNA: TGTGCCAGCAGCTTAGGAGGGTTGGGGTCCAGCGGGCCGGCCTACGAGCAGTACTTC.

This CDR3 reads CASSLGSPGGADEQFF. DNA for the CDR3: TGTGCCAGCAGCTTAGGTTCGCCAGGGGGCGCGGATGAGCAGTTCTTC. This chain uses TRBV7-6 with TRBJ2-1; TRBD1 agrees at 8 bases. The CDR3 covers 16 residues. J was trimmed by 8 bases and V by 1 base; bases with no gene match: 10. Germline loops: CDR1 SGHVS, CDR2 FNYEAQ.

This clone was seen more than once but under ten times. CDR3 sequence reads: CASSKAPGEVPNGYTF. The CDR3, as DNA: TGTGCCAGCAGCAAAGCCCCGGGTGAAGTTCCGAATGGCTACACCTTC. The chain uses TRBV21-1 and TRBJ1-2. TRBV21-1 is labeled a pseudogene. The CDR3 runs to 16 residues.

The chain combines TRBV5-6 with TRBJ2-2, with D perhaps TRBD2 (6 bases). Germline assignment: CDR1 SGHDT and CDR2 YYEEEE. V lost 3 bases to trimming and J lost 3 bases, with 21 bases between them. The CDR3 runs 18 residues. The CDR3: CASSYGRLEYSDTGELFF. The CDR3 DNA reads TGTGCCAGCAGCTATGGGAGGCTAGAATATAGCGACACCGGGGAGCTGTTTTTT.

The sample holds a few counts of this clone. The rearrangement uses TRBV4-1 and TRBJ1-1; 9 nucleotides align to TRBD1. The V and J ends lost 1 base and 6 bases, in that order; junction bases with no gene match: 0. The CDR3 sequence is 13 residues long. From germline, CDR1 is MGHRA and CDR2 YSYEKL. The CDR3 spells CASSQGTGAEAFF. CDR3 DNA: TGCGCCAGCAGCCAAGGGACAGGGGCTGAAGCTTTCTTT.